Shown below are 14 T cell receptor beta chains from a single sample sequenced in a study of lymphopenia after photon versus proton radiotherapy. TCRdb's copy holds only in-frame clones and misses some; the assay was immunoSEQ multiplex PCR. The sample lists 50,000 to 70,000 clones, approximately 90% occurring once. Sample: peripheral blood, taken from a patient treated with proton-based radiotherapy. The receptors shown here come from a man older than 75 with esophageal cancer.

The chain carries TRBV11-2 and TRBJ2-2; possible D gene TRBD1, 5 bases. V shed 5 bases and J shed 5 bases, with 6 bases lying between them. Per germline, CDR1 SGHAT and CDR2 FQNNGV. There are 12 residues in the CDR3. The CDR3 loop reads CASSRTTGELFF. The CDR3 DNA reads TGTGCCAGCAGCCGGACAACCGGGGAGCTGTTTTTT.

The rearrangement uses TRBV4-3 and TRBJ1-2, with no clear D. Germline CDR1 LGHNA, CDR2 YSLEER. Trimming left V 3 bases short and J 8 bases short, with 19 bases between. The CDR3 consists of 15 residues. CDR3 protein: CASSHTQVNLGGYTF. CDR3 nucleotide sequence: TGCGCCAGCAGCCATACTCAGGTGAACCTAGGCGGCTACACCTTC.

J is TRBJ2-7 and V is TRBV30; D may be TRBD2 (6 bases). Germline V gene sequence: CDR1 GTSNPN, CDR2 SVGIG (reference sequence). V was cut by 5 bases and J by 3 bases, with 14 bases left in between. This CDR3 comprises 13 residues. The CDR3 sequence: CAWGGGPSYEQYF. Here the CDR3 DNA reads TGTGCCTGGGGGGGAGGACCCAGCTACGAGCAGTACTTC.

This sequence joins TRBV7-8 and TRBJ1-2; no firm D call. Trimming took 0 bases from V and 2 from J, leaving 10 bases between them. The CDR3 consists of 15 residues. The germline V gene encodes CDR1 SGHVS and CDR2 FQNEAQ. CDR3 coding DNA: TGTGCCAGCAGCTTAGCACAGCCGCTCAACTATGGCTACACCTTC. Translated, it gives CASSLAQPLNYGYTF.

This clone was found a few times. The same CDR3 is also encoded by other DNA sequences in this sample. The V gene is TRBV7-6, the J gene TRBJ1-5; a weak D match, TRBD1 (5 bases). This CDR3 is built from 15 residues. The V end was cut by 2 bases, the J end by 0 bases, with 8 bases between. Germline CDR1 reads SGHVS; CDR2 reads FNYEAQ. This chain's CDR3 is CASSLSGGSNQPQHF. The CDR3 DNA is TGTGCCAGCAGCTTATCGGGGGGTAGCAATCAGCCCCAGCATTTT.

The genes are TRBV5-4 and TRBJ1-4; D gene ambiguous. This CDR3 contains 15 residues. The V gene's germline CDR1 is SGHNT and CDR2 YYREEE (reference sequence). The V and J ends lost 4 bases and 3 bases respectively, with 13 bases between them. The CDR3 DNA reads as TGTGCCAGCAGCCGGAAGACCGGGGCTAATGAAAAACTGTTTTTT. This codes for CASSRKTGANEKLFF.

The chain links TRBV7-7 to TRBJ2-1, with TRBD1 matching over 9 bases. After removal of 0 bases from V and 7 bases from J, the junction contained 4 bases not matched to a gene. Germline V gene sequence: CDR1 SSHAT, CDR2 FNYEAQ (reference sequence). The CDR3 loop spans 15 amino acids. The CDR3 loop is CASSLAPGQGNEQFF. In DNA form, the CDR3 reads TGTGCCAGCAGCTTAGCCCCTGGACAGGGGAATGAGCAGTTCTTC.

The J gene is TRBJ2-2, the V gene TRBV19; D gene ambiguous. CDR3 length equals 16 residues. Trimming took off 1 base at V and 4 bases at J, with 13 bases between the two ends. Per the germline V gene, CDR1 is LNHDA and CDR2 is SQIVND (reference sequence). CDR3 in amino acids: CASSIVARRSTGELFF. The CDR3 bases are TGTGCCAGTAGTATAGTTGCCAGGCGCAGCACCGGGGAGCTGTTTTTT.

The chain carries TRBV6-4 and TRBJ2-3; D is unresolved. Trimming left V 4 bases short and J 0 bases short, with 8 bases between. CDR1 is MRHNA, CDR2 SNTAGT, per germline. The CDR3 extends over 14 amino acids. Here the CDR3 DNA reads TGTGCCAGCAGTGCACTCGCCAGCACAGATACGCAGTATTTT. Translation: CASSALASTDTQYF.

The CDR3 region has the DNA TGTGCCAGCAGTTTAATGGGGTTGAACACTGAAGCTTTCTTT. It encodes CASSLMGLNTEAFF. The chain links TRBV27 to TRBJ1-1; D is unresolved. The V and J ends lost 2 bases and 0 bases respectively, with 7 bases between them. Per the germline V gene, CDR1 is MNHEY and CDR2 is SMNVEV (reference sequence). This CDR3 has 14 amino acids.

The V call is TRBV5-1, the J call TRBJ2-1; TRBD2 aligns across 13 bases. V gave up 5 bases and J gave up 7 bases; unmatched junction bases: 6. The CDR3 runs 15 residues. The germline V gene has CDR1 SGHRS and CDR2 YFSETQ. This CDR3 is CASRRTSGSENEQFF. The DNA for the CDR3 is TGCGCCAGCAGACGGACTAGCGGGAGTGAGAATGAGCAGTTCTTC.

The genes are TRBV4-3 and TRBJ2-5, with TRBD2 matching over 13 bases. The J call may be in error: the DNA end matches TRBJ2-7 better. CDR3 length: 16 residues. The V gene's germline CDR1 is LGHNA and CDR2 YSLEER. The CDR3, as DNA: TGCGCCAGCAGCCATGCGACTAGCGGGGGGTCCTACGAGCAGTACTTC. This encodes CASSHATSGGSYEQYF.

The gene calls are TRBV7-2 and TRBJ1-2; D possibly corresponds to TRBD1 (5 bases). Germline CDR1 is SGHTA and CDR2 is FQGNSA. V was shortened by 1 base and J by 9 bases, with 12 bases between the two germline ends. This CDR3 is 13 amino acids long. This CDR3 reads CASSLVPEGRYTF. The CDR3 region has the DNA TGTGCCAGCAGCTTAGTCCCGGAGGGGCGCTACACCTTC.

The rearrangement uses TRBV13 and TRBJ1-2; D not resolved. V was shortened by 5 bases and J by 8 bases, with 12 bases between the two germline ends. The CDR3 runs to 12 residues. Looked up from germline, CDR1 is PRHDT and CDR2 is FYEKMQ (reference sequence). CDR3 nucleotides: TGTGCCAGCAGCCCCGGGAGTCGGGGCTACACCTTC. Translated, it gives CASSPGSRGYTF. The whole variable domain, filled in from reference TRBV13 and TRBJ1-2, reads AAGVIQSPRHLIKEKRETATLKCYPIPRHDTVYWYQQGPGQDPQFLISFYEKMQSDKGSIPDRFSAQQFSDYHSELNMSSLELGDSALYFCASSPGSRGYTFGSGTRLTVV.